The clone carrying this T cell receptor (beta chain) has at least ten counts. The study amplified TCR beta CDR3 regions using RNA transcripts. Following a first-round RT-PCR that used HTBI primers, a second-round multiplex PCR was carried out. TCRdb re-called the multiplex PCR reads through MiXCR, storing one row per CDR3 protein. This repertoire shows about 400,000 distinct CDR3 sequences, less than 20% found once; its top ten account for roughly 7%. The data belong to a study of Graves' ophthalmopathy and Graves' hyperthyroidism. The starting material, more than 8 ml of fresh peripheral blood, provided the PBMCs. Germline CDR1 and CDR2: SGHVS and FQNEAQ. This CDR3 has 14 residues. V lost 6 bases and J lost 4, with 15 bases in between.

This clonotype was obtained from a woman aged 18 to 35 with stable Graves' hyperthyroidism. The sample was peripheral blood. This chain joins TRBV7-8 and TRBJ1-2; a weak D match, TRBD1 (6 bases). The CDR3 DNA is TGTGCCAGCAGGGCTTCCGGGGGCCTCTATGGCTACACCTTC. Residues: CASRASGGLYGYTF.